This entry is about one T cell receptor (beta chain). This entry comes from a study of cytomegalovirus exposure and HLA in healthy donors. This CDR3 comprises 14 residues. The V gene lost 5 bases and the J gene lost 7 bases, with 17 bases spanning the gap. Per the germline V gene, CDR1 is SGHTA and CDR2 is FQGNSA. 60 Vbeta and 13 Jbeta primers were used in PCR. Profiling relied on immunoSEQ multiplex PCR, and the TCRdb table lists in-frame clones only, not all of them. The sample includes roughly 150,000 clones, 60% to 85% of them seen just once. This clonotype originated in a woman between 40 and 55 years old in good health and CMV-seropositive. Sequencing was carried out using PBMCs. This chain uses TRBV7-2 with TRBJ1-1; D remains ambiguous. CDR3 DNA: TGTGCCAGCAGCCCCAACCGCCGACATGTTGAAGCTTTCTTT. This codes for CASSPNRRHVEAFF. Based on the CDR3 plus reference TRBV7-2 and TRBJ1-1, the full variable domain is GAGVSQSPSNKVTEKGKDVELRCDPISGHTALYWYRQSLGQGLEFLIYFQGNSAPDKSGLPSDRFSAERTGGSVSTLTIQRTQQEDSAVYLCASSPNRRHVEAFFGQGTRLTVV.